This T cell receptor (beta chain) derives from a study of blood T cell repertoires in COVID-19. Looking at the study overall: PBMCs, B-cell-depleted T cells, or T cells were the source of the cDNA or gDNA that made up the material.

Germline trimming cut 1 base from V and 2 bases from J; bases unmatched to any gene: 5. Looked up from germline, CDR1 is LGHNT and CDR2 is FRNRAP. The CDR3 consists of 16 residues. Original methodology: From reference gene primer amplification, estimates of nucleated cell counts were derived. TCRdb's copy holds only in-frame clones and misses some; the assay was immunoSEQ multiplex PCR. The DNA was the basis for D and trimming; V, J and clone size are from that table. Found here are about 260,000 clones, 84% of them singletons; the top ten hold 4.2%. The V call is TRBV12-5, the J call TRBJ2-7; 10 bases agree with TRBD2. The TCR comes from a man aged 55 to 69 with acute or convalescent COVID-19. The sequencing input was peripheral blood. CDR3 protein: CASGLDGLAEAYEQYF. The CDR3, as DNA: TGTGCTAGTGGTTTGGATGGACTAGCGGAGGCCTACGAGCAGTACTTC.